This section outlines one TCR beta chain sequence together with its context. This entry is derived from a study of T cell responses to AZD1222 COVID-19 vaccine. The J segment lost 7 bases and the V segment lost 6 bases, leaving 13 bases of the junction unmatched. The CDR3 length is 17 residues. Germline CDR1 KGHSH, CDR2 LQKENI. Sequencing used immunoSEQ multiplex PCR; TCRdb keeps in-frame clones, though not all of them. The table includes about 140,000 clones, approximately 88% detected once. V gene TRBV18 combines with J gene TRBJ1-4, with 11 bases lining up with TRBD1. The clonotype comes from an adult in good health. The sequences come from peripheral blood, collected on day 0 of AZD1222 vaccination. The CDR3 DNA reads as TGTGCCAGCTCGCTAGGATCCCCCGGGACAGGGGGTGAAAAACTGTTTTTT. It codes for CASSLGSPGTGGEKLFF.